A selection of T cell receptor beta chains follows, all from one sample in a study of technical replicates of blood from a few donors. Sequenced by immunoSEQ multiplex PCR; TCRdb stores in-frame clones only, minus some. Among fewer than 65,000 clones listed, more than 70% were seen once. Sequencing used PBMCs. The receptors come from a human donor in good health. Some clones in this sample may be carry-over from other donors' samples. Each CDR3 is given with its conserved first and last residue. The order of the fields is V gene, J gene, D gene, CDR3 protein. The D gene is left open where the match is weak.

>TRBV10-2|TRBJ2-7|NA
CASSEGTGKYEQYF
>TRBV18|TRBJ2-7|TRBD1
CASSSTGQGIYEQYF
>TRBV7-2|TRBJ2-1|TRBD1
CASSRDSSYNEQFF
>TRBV5-4|TRBJ1-6|NA
CASSRQDSSYNSPLHF
>TRBV7-9|TRBJ2-1|TRBD1
CASSLQTGRHRDNEQFF
>TRBV10-3|TRBJ2-5|TRBD1
CASSRDREGETQYF
>TRBV4-3|TRBJ1-1|TRBD1
CASSLGTGGAEAFF
>TRBV2|TRBJ2-3|TRBD1
CASSGQGSTDTQYF
>TRBV5-4|TRBJ1-6|NA
CASSFLGRGGSPLHF
>TRBV21-1|TRBJ2-1|NA
CASSNGLAGGHNEQFF
>TRBV25-1|TRBJ2-5|NA
CASSEPPGSRRETQYF
>TRBV9|TRBJ2-1|TRBD2
CASSTREASVDEQFF
>TRBV7-6|TRBJ1-6|NA
CASSLDPGRSSPLHF
>TRBV7-3|TRBJ2-2|TRBD1
CASSLTYGTGTGELFF
>TRBV25-1|TRBJ2-1|NA
CASSPDRHSYNEQFF
>TRBV7-2|TRBJ2-3|NA
CASSLSGLTDTQYF
>TRBV19|TRBJ2-7|NA
CASSMYDSSYEQYF
>TRBV7-3|TRBJ1-1|NA
CASSLTPREGGTEAFF
>TRBV9|TRBJ2-7|NA
CASSVGPSESYEQYF
>TRBV6-5|TRBJ1-1|TRBD1
CASSYRTGGTEAFF
>TRBV5-1|TRBJ2-7|TRBD2
CASSSSGVEQYF
>TRBV6-5|TRBJ1-6|NA
CASSPGAQNSPLHF
>TRBV14|TRBJ1-1|NA
CASSRDLLNTEAFF
>TRBV2|TRBJ2-1|TRBD2
CATEGMRGGPEQFF
>TRBV5-1|TRBJ1-6|NA
CASSWGQQANSPLHF
>TRBV27|TRBJ1-6|NA
CASSNRENSPLHF
>TRBV7-2|TRBJ1-2|NA
CASSSDSTGSVSF
>TRBV9|TRBJ2-3|NA
CASSYSGADTQYF
>TRBV5-1|TRBJ2-7|NA
CASSFGGGGAYEQYF
>TRBV9|TRBJ2-1|NA
CASSVDSTDEQFF
>TRBV2|TRBJ1-5|NA
CASSGVTGREPQHF
>TRBV6-5|TRBJ1-5|TRBD1
CASSLRGRGPQHF
>TRBV5-4|TRBJ2-2|TRBD2
CASSLASGGGGELFF
>TRBV7-2|TRBJ1-4|TRBD1
CASSPGTGNEKLFF
>TRBV5-5|TRBJ2-7|TRBD2
CASSQRGTSSIQPYEQYF
>TRBV7-7|TRBJ2-1|TRBD2
CASSLDGTSGLNEQFF
>TRBV6-7|TRBJ1-5|NA
CASSYSIAKTSEPQHF
>TRBV4-2|TRBJ2-2|NA
CASSDGGTTTGELFF
>TRBV4-2|TRBJ1-1|TRBD1
CASSQDRTGGPRAFF
>TRBV4-2|TRBJ2-3|TRBD2
CASSQLTLAGSTDTQYF
>TRBV15|TRBJ1-4|TRBD1
CATSSTGGGEKLFF
>TRBV18|TRBJ2-3|TRBD2
CASSPGLAGGGMDTQYF
>TRBV6-5|TRBJ2-5|NA
CASSLDLQETQYF
>TRBV11-2|TRBJ1-2|NA
CASSLAGRKYGYTF
>TRBV7-9|TRBJ2-3|NA
CASRSVGTDTQYF
>TRBV6-1|TRBJ1-4|TRBD1
CASEGAGVSEKLFF
>TRBV6-5|TRBJ2-1|NA
CASREVKYNEQFF
>TRBV4-3|TRBJ2-7|TRBD2
CASSQEAASGRSEQYF